This entry describes one TCR beta chain. What it binds is not known. The record originates from a study of beta chain features in type 1 diabetes. Study observations and caveats: There were fewer insertions and more deletions at the VDJ junctions of type 1 diabetes patients.

Every bit of the isolated RNA underwent reverse transcription, so sequencing read expressed TCRB transcripts. The repertoire was sequenced with immunoSEQ multiplex PCR; TCRdb's copy has only in-frame clones and lacks some. The sample holds around 400,000 clones, over 10% seen once. The CDR3 loop spans 15 amino acids. Germline-derived CDR1 and CDR2 are SGHTA and FQGTGA. V was trimmed by 5 bases and J by 3 bases, leaving 15 bases between them. The sequenced material came from naive CD4+ T cells from blood. The chain combines TRBV7-3 with TRBJ2-3, with D tentatively TRBD2 (5 bases). This clonotype originated in a man aged 18 to 29 in good health. In nucleotides, the CDR3 is TGTGCCAGCAGCCTCGGGGATTATCGGACAGATACGCAGTATTTT. Its translation: CASSLGDYRTDTQYF.